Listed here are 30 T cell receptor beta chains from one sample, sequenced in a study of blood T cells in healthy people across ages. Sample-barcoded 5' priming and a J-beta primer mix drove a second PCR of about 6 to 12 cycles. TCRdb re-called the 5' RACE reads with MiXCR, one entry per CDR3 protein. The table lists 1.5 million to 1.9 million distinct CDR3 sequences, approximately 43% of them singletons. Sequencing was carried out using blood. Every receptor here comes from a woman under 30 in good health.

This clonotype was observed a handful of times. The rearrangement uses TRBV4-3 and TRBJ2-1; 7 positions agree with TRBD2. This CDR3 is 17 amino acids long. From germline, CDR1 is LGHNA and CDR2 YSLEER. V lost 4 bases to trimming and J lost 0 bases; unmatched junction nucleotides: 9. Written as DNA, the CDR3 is TGCGCCAGCAGCCGAGGACTACTAGCGAGCTCCTACAATGAGCAGTTCTTC. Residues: CASSRGLLASSYNEQFF.

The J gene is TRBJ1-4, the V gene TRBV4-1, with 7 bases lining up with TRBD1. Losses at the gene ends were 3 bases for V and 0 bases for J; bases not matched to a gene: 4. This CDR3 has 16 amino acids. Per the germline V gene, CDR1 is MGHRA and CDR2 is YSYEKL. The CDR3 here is CASSHGGTATNEKLFF. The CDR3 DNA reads TGCGCCAGCAGCCACGGCGGGACAGCAACTAATGAAAAACTGTTTTTT.

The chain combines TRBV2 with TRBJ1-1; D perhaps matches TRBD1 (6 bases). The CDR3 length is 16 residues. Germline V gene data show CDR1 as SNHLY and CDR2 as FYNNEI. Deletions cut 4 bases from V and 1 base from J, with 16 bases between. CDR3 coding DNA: TGTGCCAGCAGTGGGACAGACCTTACCAGGAACACTGAAGCTTTCTTT. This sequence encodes CASSGTDLTRNTEAFF.

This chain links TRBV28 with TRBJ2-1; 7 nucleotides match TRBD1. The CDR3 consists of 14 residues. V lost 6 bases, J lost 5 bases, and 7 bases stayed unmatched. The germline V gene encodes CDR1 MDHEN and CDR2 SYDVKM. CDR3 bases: TGTGCCAGCAGACCCGGGACAGCTAACAATGAGCAGTTCTTC. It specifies CASRPGTANNEQFF.

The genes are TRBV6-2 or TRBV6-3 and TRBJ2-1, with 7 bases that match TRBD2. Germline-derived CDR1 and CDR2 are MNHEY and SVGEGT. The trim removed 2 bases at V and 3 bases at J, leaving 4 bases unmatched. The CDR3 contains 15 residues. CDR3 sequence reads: CASSYQGRDYNEQFF. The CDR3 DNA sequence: TGTGCCAGCAGTTACCAAGGGAGGGACTACAATGAGCAGTTCTTC.

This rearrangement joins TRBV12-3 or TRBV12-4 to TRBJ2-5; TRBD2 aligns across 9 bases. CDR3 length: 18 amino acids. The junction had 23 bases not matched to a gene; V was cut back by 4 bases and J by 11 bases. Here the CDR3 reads CASSSIAGAFRGYNEQYF. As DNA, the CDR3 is TGTGCCAGCAGTTCTATAGCGGGAGCCTTTAGAGGCTACAATGAGCAGTACTTC.

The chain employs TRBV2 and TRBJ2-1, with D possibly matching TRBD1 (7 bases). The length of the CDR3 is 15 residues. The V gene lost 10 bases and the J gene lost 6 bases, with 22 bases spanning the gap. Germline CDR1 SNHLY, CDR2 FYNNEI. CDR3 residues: CATPGGTGTRNEQFF. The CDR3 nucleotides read TGTGCCACCCCAGGGGGTACCGGGACTCGCAATGAGCAGTTCTTC.

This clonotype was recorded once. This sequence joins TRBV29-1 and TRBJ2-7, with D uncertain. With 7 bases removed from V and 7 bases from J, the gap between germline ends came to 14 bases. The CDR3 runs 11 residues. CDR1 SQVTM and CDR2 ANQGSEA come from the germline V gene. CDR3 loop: CSGSTVLEQYF. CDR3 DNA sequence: TGCAGCGGTAGCACCGTCTTGGAGCAGTACTTC.

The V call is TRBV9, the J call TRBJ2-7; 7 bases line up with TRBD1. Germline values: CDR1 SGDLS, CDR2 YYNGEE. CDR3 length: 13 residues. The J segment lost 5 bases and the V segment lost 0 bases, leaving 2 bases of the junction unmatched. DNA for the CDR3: TGTGCCAGCAGCGTAGGGGACAGCCACGAGCAGTACTTC. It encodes CASSVGDSHEQYF. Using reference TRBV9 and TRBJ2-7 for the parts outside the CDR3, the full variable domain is DSGVTQTPKHLITATGQRVTLRCSPRSGDLSVYWYQQSLDQGLQFLIQYYNGEERAKGNILERFSAQQFPDLHSELNLSSLELGDSALYFCASSVGDSHEQYFGPGTRLTVT.

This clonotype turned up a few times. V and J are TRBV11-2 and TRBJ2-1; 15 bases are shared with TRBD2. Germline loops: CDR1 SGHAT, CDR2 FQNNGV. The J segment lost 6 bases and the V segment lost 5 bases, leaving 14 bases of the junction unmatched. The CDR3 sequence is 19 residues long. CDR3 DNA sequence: TGTGCCAGCAGCCTCGTCTCGGGACTAGCGGGAGGCTTAAGCAATGAGCAGTTCTTC. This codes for CASSLVSGLAGGLSNEQFF.

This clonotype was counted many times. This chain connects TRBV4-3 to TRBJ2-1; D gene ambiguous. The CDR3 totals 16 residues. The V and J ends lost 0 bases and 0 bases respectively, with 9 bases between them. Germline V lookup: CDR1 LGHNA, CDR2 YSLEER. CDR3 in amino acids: CASSQEGSSSYNEQFF. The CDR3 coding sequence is TGCGCCAGCAGCCAAGAAGGCAGTAGCTCCTACAATGAGCAGTTCTTC.

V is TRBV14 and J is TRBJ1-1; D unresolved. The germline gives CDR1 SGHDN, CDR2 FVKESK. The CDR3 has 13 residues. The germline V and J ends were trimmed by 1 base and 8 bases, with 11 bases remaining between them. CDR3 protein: CASSQVAEREAFF. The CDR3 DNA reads TGTGCCAGCAGCCAAGTCGCAGAGAGGGAAGCTTTCTTT.

The CDR3 loop reads CASSYVGQAEQYF. The CDR3 DNA is TGTGCCAGCAGTTATGTCGGACAGGCCGAGCAGTACTTC. The V gene is TRBV6-2 or TRBV6-3, the J gene TRBJ2-5; 7 bases agree with TRBD1. Near its end, the DNA agrees better with TRBJ2-7, so the J call may be wrong. This CDR3 contains 13 residues. In germline, CDR1 is MNHEY, CDR2 SVGEGT.

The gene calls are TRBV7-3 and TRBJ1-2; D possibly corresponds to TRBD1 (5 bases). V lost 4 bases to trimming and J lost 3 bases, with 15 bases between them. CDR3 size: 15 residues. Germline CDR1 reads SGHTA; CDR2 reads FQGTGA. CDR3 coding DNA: TGTGCCAGCAGCTCTCTAAACAGGTCTTACTATGGCTACACCTTC. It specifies CASSSLNRSYYGYTF. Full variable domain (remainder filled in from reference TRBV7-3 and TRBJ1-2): GAGVSQTPSNKVTEKGKYVELRCDPISGHTALYWYRQSLGQGPEFLIYFQGTGAADDSGLPNDRFFAVRPEGSVSTLKIQRTERGDSAVYLCASSSLNRSYYGYTFGSGTRLTVV.

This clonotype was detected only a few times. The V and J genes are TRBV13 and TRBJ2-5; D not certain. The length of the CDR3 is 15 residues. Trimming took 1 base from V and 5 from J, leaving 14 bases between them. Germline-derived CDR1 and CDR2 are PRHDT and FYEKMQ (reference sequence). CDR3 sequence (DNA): TGTGCCAGCAGCTTAGCCGAAACGGGTGGGGAGACCCAGTACTTC. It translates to CASSLAETGGETQYF.

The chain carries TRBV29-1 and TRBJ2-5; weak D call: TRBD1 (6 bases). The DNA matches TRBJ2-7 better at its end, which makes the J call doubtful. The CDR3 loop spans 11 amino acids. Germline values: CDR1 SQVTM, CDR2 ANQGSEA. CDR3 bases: TGCAGCGTTGTGGGGGCGGGCGAGCAGTACTTC. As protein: CSVVGAGEQYF.

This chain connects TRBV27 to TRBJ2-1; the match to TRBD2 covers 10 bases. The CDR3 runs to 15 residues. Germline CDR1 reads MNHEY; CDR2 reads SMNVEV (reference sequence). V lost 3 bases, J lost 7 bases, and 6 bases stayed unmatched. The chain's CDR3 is CASSFQLAGRNEQFF. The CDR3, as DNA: TGTGCCAGCAGTTTCCAACTAGCGGGAAGAAATGAGCAGTTCTTC.

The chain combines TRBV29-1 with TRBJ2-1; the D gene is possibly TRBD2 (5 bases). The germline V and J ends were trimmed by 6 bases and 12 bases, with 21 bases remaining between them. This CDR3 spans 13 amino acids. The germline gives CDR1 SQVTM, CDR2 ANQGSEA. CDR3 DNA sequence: TGCAGCGTGGGAGCGTCTCCGAGCAGAGCGCAGTTCTTC. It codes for CSVGASPSRAQFF.

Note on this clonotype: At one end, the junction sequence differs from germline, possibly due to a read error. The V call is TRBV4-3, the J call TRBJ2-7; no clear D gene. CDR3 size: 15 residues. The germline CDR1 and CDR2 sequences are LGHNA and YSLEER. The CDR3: CVSSQVGVPLYEQYF. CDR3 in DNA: TGCGTCAGCAGCCAAGTTGGGGTTCCGCTTTACGAGCAGTACTTC.

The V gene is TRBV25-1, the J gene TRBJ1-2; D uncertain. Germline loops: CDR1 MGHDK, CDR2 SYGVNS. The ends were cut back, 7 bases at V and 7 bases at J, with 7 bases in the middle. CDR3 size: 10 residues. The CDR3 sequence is CASKGSGYTF. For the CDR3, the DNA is TGTGCCAGCAAAGGGTCTGGCTACACCTTC.

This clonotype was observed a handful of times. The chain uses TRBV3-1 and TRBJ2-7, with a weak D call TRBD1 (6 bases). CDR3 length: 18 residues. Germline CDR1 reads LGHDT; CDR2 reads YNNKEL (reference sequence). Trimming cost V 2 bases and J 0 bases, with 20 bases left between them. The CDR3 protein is CASSQLLGGTGSSYEQYF. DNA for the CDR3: TGTGCCAGCAGCCAACTTTTAGGGGGAACGGGATCCTCCTACGAGCAGTACTTC.

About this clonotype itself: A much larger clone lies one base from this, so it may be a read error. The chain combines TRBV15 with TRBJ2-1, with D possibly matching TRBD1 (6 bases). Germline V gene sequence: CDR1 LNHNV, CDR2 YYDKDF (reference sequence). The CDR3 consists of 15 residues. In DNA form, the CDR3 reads TGTGTCACCACAGGGCATAGTAACAGTTACAATGAGCAGTTCTTC. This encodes CVTTGHSNSYNEQFF.

In DNA, the CDR3 is TGTGCCAGCAGCACGGGACCTGGCAGGAAGAACATTCAGTACTTC. Its protein product is CASSTGPGRKNIQYF. The chain is built from TRBV7-2 and TRBJ2-4; possibly TRBD1 or TRBD2 for D (5 bases each). Germline-derived CDR1 and CDR2 are SGHTA and FQGNSA. The CDR3 spans 15 residues. The V end lost 5 bases, the J end lost 7 bases, and 18 bases lay between the germline ends.

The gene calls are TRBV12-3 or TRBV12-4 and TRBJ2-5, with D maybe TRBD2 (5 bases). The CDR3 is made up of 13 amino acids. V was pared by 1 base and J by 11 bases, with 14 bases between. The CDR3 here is CASSLVAPHEQYF. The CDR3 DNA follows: TGTGCCAGCAGTTTAGTAGCGCCCCATGAGCAGTACTTC.

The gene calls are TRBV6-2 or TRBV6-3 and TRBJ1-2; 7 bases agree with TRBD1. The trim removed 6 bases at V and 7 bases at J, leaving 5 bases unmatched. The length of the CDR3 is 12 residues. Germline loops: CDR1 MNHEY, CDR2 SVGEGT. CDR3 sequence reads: CASRDRVIGYTF. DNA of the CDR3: TGTGCCAGCAGAGACAGGGTTATTGGCTACACCTTC.

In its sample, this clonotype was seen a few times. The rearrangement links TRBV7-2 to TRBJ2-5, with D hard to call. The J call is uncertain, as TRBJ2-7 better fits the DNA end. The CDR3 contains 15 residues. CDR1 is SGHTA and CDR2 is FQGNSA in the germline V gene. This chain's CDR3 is CASSLSARLQYEQYF. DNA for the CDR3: TGTGCCAGCAGCTTGTCCGCACGTCTTCAGTACGAGCAGTACTTC.

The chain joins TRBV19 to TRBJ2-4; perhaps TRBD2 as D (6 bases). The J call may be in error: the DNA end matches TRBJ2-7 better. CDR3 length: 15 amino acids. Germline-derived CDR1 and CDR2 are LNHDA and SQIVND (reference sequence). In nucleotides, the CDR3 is TGTGCCAGTAGTATCGGCCAGGGTAGCGGCTACGAGCAGTACTTC. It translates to CASSIGQGSGYEQYF.

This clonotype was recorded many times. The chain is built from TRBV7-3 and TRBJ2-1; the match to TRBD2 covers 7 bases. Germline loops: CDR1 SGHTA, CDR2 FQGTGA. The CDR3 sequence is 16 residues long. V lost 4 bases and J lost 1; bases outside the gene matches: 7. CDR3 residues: CASSSSGGSSYNEQFF. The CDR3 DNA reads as TGTGCCAGCAGCTCCTCGGGCGGGAGTTCCTACAATGAGCAGTTCTTC. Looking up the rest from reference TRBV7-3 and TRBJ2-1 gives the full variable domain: GAGVSQTPSNKVTEKGKYVELRCDPISGHTALYWYRQSLGQGPEFLIYFQGTGAADDSGLPNDRFFAVRPEGSVSTLKIQRTERGDSAVYLCASSSSGGSSYNEQFFGPGTRLTVL.

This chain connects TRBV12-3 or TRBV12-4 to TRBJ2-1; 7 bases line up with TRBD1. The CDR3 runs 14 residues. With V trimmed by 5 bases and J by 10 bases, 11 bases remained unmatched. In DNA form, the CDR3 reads TGTGCCAGCAGTCCTCGACAGGGTAGGACCGAGCAGTTCTTC. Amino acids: CASSPRQGRTEQFF.

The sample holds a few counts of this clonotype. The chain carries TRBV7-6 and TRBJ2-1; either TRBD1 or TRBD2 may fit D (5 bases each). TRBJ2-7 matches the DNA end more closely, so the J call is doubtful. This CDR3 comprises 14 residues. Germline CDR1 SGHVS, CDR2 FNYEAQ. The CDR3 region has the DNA TGTGCCAGCAGCTTAGTGGGGGATTACAATGAGCAGTACTTC. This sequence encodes CASSLVGDYNEQYF.